This T cell receptor (beta chain) was obtained from a study of blood T cells in healthy people across ages (dated by TCRdb to the mid-2010s). Regarding the study in general: Template switching captured roughly one uniquely barcoded TCR beta cDNA molecule per two T cells in model experiments. Age-related changes in TCR beta repertoire diversity were measured in the study by deep sequencing normalized with unique cDNA molecular identifiers. Four age groups were formed from the donors: young (average 16 years), middle-aged (less than 40), aged (62) and long-lived (roughly 88). Using the same blood draw, the study looked at two additional independent replicas of 1 million unique cDNA reads for two donors, one aged 18 to 30 and the other aged 80 or older. Points the paper makes about the study in general: Observed TCR beta diversity correlated strongly with the percentage of naive T cells measured by flow cytometry. Conclusive comparison of naive and antigen-experienced compartments was prevented by the profiling of bulk unsorted PBMCs. Compared with the aged group, more naive CD4+ T cells, fewer expanded clones and increased TCR diversity were shown by the long-lived group, suggesting age selection. Observed TCR beta diversity per million T cells fell roughly linearly with age, and a significant reduction was already apparent by age approximately 41. Because the CMV infection status of the donors was unknown, age-related changes in expanded clonotypes may potentially have been confounded. Estimates of total diversity from one million sequenced T cells were regarded as lower bounds and underestimates.

As for this clonotype: It has no known antigen specificity. The input lacks base qualities; no much larger clone sits a single base away.

Including the terminal cysteine and phenylalanine, the CDR3 comprises 12 residues. The read is trimmed to its CDR3 DNA, 36 bases read in frame from base 1. V loses 5 bases of germline sequence and J loses 7 bases, and the interval between the two ends is 6 bases. The donors were about 40 Caucasian individuals from Russia, aged 6 to 90 years, who were systemically healthy. Each donor gave 8 to 10 milliliters of peripheral blood, drawn into EDTA-treated Vacutainer tubes. Ficoll-Paque density-gradient centrifugation was used to isolate PBMCs, with at least 7 million obtained per sample. Trizol reagent was used to extract total RNA from the PBMCs, yielding at least 6 micrograms per sample. Naive CD45RAhigh/CD27high T cell percentages were measured by flow cytometry on a PBMC aliquot from every donor. Library method: 5' RACE. The sequencer was an Illumina HiSeq 2500. A second 7 to 11 cycle PCR used a sample-barcoded 5' primer and a J-beta primer mix. A unique molecular identifier was introduced onto each TCR beta cDNA molecule by a template-switch 5' adaptor carrying 12 random nucleotides. At least 3 million CDR3-containing paired-end reads were obtained from each sample. The Mint cDNA synthesis kit, primed by a TRBC-specific oligonucleotide, was used to synthesize first-strand cDNA from all RNA. After uracil-DNA glycosylase treatment, a first 18-cycle PCR used universal primers M1SS and BC2_uni_R on all cDNA. The original methods were these. Each sample was normalized by randomly selecting 1 million high-quality reads, each carrying a distinct molecular identifier. Instead of being binned into consensus sequences, reads that shared molecular identifiers were thrown out. CDR3 identification, clonotype clustering and error correction used MiTCR with a Q25 quality threshold and the strictest error-elimination algorithm. A nonparametric unseen species model using Euler transformation provided a lower-bound estimate of total TCR beta diversity. Starting from the raw public reads, TCRdb applied fastp trimming at Q25, assembled clones with MiXCR and retained in-frame beta chains. Duplicate CDR3 protein sequences are folded into a single record with the most common DNA and genes. TCRdb, not the authors, supplied the V and J calls. This sample has 900,000 to 950,000 distinct CDR3 sequences in its table, and about 28% of those were observed once. Of the sample, roughly 10% is held by the ten largest clones.

The sample was also reused in another study, on T cells of mothers and their children. As that second paper reports: The donors were nine systemically healthy Caucasian individuals, made up of three mothers and their six children. cDNA synthesis consumed the entire amount of extracted RNA, loaded at around 1.5 ug RNA in each 15 ul reaction. In the second PCR, sample barcodes and 2-4 random nucleotides were introduced via the M1S primer. Over 10 million TCR beta CDR3 reads came from each mother, compared with about 3.2 million reads from each child. In both related and unrelated pairs, thymic selection shapes the output of TCR recombination in a similar way, with inherited differences having only a minor effect. Related mother-child pairs always showed normalized repertoire overlap that was slightly higher than in unrelated mother-child pairs, though the difference was never significant. With a sensitivity of about 100 clones per million clonotypes, no persistent microchimeric T cell clones were detected. To look for features that set related mother-child pairs apart from unrelated individuals, the researchers ran deep NGS to compare the TCR beta repertoires of mothers and children. On average, the children were approximately 11 +/- 4 years old, while the mothers were about 40 +/- 4 years old. After adapter ligation with NEBNext reagents, the libraries were sequenced on Illumina HiSeq 2000 with 100+100 nt paired-end reads. To prevent cross-contamination, the mother and child libraries were prepared a month apart and were sequenced in separate runs. Each donor had between about 450,000 and 2,100,000 distinct TCR beta clonotypes identified. Naive TCR beta clonotypes were estimated from low-frequency clonotypes matched to each donor's FACS-determined naive share, without sorting.

The sample consisted of blood. The sequence joins TRBV12-3 or TRBV12-4 to TRBJ1-6, with no reliable assignment of the D segment. The sequence came from a woman aged 40 to 55 in good health. The encoded CDR3 is CASSGRNSPLHF. The DNA sequence is given as TGTGCCAGCAGTGGACGAAATTCACCCCTCCACTTT.